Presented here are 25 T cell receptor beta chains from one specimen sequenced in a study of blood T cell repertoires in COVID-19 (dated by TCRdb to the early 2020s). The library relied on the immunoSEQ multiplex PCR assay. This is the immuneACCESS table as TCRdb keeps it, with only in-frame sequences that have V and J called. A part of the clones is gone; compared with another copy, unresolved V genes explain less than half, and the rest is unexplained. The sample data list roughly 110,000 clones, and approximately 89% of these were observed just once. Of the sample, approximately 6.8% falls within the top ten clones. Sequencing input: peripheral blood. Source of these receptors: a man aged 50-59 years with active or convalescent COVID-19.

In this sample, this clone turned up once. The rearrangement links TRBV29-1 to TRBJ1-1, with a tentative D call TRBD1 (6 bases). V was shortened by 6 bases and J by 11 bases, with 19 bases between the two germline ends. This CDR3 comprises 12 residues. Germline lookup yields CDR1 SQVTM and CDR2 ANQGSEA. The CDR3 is CSVPSFAQGAFF. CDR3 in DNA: TGCAGCGTGCCTTCTTTTGCGCAGGGGGCTTTCTTT.

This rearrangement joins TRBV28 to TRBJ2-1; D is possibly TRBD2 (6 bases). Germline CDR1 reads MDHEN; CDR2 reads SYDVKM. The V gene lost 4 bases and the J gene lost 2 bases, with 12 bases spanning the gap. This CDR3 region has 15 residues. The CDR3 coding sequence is TGTGCCAGCAGTTCGCATCCGGGAGCCTACAATGAGCAGTTCTTC. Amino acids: CASSSHPGAYNEQFF.

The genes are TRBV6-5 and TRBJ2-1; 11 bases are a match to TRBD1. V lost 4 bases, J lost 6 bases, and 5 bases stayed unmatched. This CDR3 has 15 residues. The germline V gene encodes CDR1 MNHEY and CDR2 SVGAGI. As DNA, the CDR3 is TGTGCCAGCAGTTCCCCCGGGACAGGGGGCAATGAGCAGTTCTTC. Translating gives CASSSPGTGGNEQFF.

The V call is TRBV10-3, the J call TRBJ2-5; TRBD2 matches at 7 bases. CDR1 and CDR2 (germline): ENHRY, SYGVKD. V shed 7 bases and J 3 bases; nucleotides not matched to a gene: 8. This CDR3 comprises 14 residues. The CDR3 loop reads CAITPGGVKETQYF. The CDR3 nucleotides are TGTGCCATCACCCCGGGGGGAGTTAAAGAGACCCAGTACTTC.

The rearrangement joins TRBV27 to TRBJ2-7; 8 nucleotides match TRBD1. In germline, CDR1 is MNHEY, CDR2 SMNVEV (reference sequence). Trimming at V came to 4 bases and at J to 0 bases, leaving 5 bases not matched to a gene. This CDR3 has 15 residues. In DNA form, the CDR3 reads TGTGCCAGCAGTTCGAGGGACAGGAGCTCCTACGAGCAGTACTTC. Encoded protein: CASSSRDRSSYEQYF.

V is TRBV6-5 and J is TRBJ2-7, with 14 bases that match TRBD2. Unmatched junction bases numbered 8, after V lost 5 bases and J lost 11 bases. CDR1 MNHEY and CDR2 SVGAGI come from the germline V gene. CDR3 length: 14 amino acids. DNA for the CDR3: TGTGCCAGCAGTCCCCCGGGACTAGCGGGAGTTAAGTACTTC. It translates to CASSPPGLAGVKYF.

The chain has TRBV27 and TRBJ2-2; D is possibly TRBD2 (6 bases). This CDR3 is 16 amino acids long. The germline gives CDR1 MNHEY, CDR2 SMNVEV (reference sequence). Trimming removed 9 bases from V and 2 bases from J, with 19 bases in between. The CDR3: CASAGPGTVNTGELFF. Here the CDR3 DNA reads TGTGCCAGTGCTGGACCAGGGACTGTAAACACCGGGGAGCTGTTTTTT.

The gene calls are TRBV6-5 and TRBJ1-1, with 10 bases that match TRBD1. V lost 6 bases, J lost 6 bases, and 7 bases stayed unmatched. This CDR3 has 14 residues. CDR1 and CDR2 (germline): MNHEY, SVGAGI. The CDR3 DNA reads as TGTGCCAGCAGGGCGACAGGGGGCGCTTCTGAAGCTTTCTTT. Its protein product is CASRATGGASEAFF.

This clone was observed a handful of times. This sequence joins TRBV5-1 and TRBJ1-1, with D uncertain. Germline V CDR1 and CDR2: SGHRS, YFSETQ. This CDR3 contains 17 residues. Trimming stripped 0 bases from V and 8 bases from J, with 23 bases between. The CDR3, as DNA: TGCGCCAGCAGCTTGGCTTTTAGTAGGAGCACCGGGAGGGAAGCTTTCTTT. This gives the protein CASSLAFSRSTGREAFF.

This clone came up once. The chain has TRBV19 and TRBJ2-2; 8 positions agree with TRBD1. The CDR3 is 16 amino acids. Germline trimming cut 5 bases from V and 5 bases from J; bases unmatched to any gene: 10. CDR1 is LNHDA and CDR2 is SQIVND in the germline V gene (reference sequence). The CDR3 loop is CASSPRGRGLTGELFF. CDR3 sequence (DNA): TGTGCCAGTAGTCCAAGGGGCAGGGGGCTGACCGGGGAGCTGTTTTTT.

The CDR3: CASSQDSRQGYEQYF. CDR3 sequence (DNA): TGTGCCAGCAGCCAAGATTCGAGACAGGGCTACGAGCAGTACTTC. V usage is TRBV14 and J usage is TRBJ2-7, with TRBD1 matching over 7 bases. Germline assignment: CDR1 SGHDN and CDR2 FVKESK. J was trimmed by 3 bases and V by 0 bases; bases with no gene match: 5. CDR3 length equals 15 residues.

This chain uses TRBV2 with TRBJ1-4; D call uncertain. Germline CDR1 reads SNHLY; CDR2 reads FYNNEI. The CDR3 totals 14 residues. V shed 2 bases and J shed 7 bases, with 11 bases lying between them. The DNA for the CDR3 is TGTGCCAGCAGTGAACTCGAGTTGATTGAAAAACTGTTTTTT. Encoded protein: CASSELELIEKLFF.

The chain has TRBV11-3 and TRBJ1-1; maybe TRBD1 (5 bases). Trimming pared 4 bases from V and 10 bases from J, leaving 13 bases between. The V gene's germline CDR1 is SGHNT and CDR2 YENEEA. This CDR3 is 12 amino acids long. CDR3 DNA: TGTGCCAGCAGCTCCCCCGGGGGGGTAGCTTTCTTT. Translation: CASSSPGGVAFF.

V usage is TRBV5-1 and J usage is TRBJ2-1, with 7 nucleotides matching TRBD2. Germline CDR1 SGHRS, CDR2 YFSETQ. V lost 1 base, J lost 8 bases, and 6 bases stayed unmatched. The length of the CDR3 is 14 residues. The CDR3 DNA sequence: TGCGCCAGCAGCTTGAGGGAGGGCCACTATGAGCAGTTCTTC. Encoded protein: CASSLREGHYEQFF.

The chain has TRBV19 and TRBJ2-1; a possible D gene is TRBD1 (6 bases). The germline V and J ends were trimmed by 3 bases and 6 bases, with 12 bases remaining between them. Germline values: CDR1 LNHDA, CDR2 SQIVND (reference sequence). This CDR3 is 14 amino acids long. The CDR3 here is CASSMGHQGNEQFF. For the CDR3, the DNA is TGTGCCAGTAGTATGGGACACCAGGGCAATGAGCAGTTCTTC.

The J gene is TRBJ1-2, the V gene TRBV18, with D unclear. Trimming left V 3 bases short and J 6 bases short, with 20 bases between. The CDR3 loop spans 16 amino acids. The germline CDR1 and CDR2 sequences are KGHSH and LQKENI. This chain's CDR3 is CASSPTRNSLQDGYTF. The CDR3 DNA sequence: TGTGCCAGCTCACCTACCCGGAACAGTCTCCAAGATGGCTACACCTTC. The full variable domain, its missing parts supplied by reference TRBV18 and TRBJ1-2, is NAGVMQNPRHLVRRRGQEARLRCSPMKGHSHVYWYRQLPEEGLKFMVYLQKENIIDESGMPKERFSAEFPKEGPSILRIQQVVRGDSAAYFCASSPTRNSLQDGYTFGSGTRLTVV.

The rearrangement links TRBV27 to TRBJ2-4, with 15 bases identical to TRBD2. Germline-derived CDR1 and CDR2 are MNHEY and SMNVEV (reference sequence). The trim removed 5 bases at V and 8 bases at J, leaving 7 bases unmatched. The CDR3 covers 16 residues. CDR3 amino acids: CASSPGLAGGEDIQYF. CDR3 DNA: TGTGCCAGCAGTCCGGGACTAGCGGGAGGCGAGGACATTCAGTACTTC.

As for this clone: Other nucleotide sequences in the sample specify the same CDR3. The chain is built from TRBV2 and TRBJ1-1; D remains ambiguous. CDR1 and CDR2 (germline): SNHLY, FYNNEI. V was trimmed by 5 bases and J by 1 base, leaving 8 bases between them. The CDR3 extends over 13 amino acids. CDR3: CASSRRENTEAFF. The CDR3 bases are TGTGCCAGCAGTAGGAGGGAGAACACTGAAGCTTTCTTT.

Here the CDR3 reads CASSDNKAGIFRGPWEYNEQFF. DNA of the CDR3: TGTGCCAGCAGTGACAACAAGGCGGGGATCTTTCGCGGGCCTTGGGAATACAATGAGCAGTTCTTC. The chain joins TRBV6-4 to TRBJ2-1, with D tentatively TRBD2 (6 bases). Trimming took off 2 bases at V and 4 bases at J, with 33 bases between the two ends. CDR1 is MRHNA and CDR2 is SNTAGT in the germline V gene. CDR3 length: 22 residues.

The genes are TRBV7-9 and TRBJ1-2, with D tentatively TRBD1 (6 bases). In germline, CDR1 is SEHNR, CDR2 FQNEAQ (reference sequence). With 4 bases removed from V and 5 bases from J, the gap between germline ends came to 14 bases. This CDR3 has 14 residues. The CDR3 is CASSSQGVGYGYTF. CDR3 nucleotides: TGTGCCAGCAGCTCACAGGGCGTCGGATATGGCTACACCTTC.

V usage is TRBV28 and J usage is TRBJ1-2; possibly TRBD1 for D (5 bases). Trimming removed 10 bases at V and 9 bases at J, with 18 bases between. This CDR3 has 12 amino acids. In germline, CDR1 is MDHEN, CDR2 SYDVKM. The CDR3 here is CATGGRRESYTF. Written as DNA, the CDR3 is TGTGCCACCGGGGGAAGACGGGAGAGCTACACCTTC.

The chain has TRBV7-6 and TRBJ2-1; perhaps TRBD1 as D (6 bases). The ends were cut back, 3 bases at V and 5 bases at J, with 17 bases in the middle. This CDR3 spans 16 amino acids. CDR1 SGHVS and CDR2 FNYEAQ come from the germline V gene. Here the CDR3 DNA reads TGTGCCAGCAGCTTGGCTACGGGGCAGGGGAACAATGAGCAGTTCTTC. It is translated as CASSLATGQGNNEQFF.

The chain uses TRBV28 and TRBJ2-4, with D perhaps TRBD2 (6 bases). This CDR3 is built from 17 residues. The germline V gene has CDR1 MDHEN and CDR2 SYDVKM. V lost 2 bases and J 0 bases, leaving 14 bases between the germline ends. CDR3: CASSLTRGTVAKNIQYF. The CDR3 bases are TGTGCCAGCAGTTTAACACGAGGGACTGTAGCCAAAAACATTCAGTACTTC.

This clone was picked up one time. CDR3 sequence (DNA): TGTGCCAGCTCACCGCCAGCGGCCGGAAACACCATATATTTT. Protein sequence: CASSPPAAGNTIYF. The chain links TRBV18 to TRBJ1-3; no firm D call. CDR3 size: 14 residues. Germline V gives CDR1 KGHSH, CDR2 LQKENI. Trimming shortened V by 3 bases and J by 4 bases, and 10 bases separated the two germline ends.

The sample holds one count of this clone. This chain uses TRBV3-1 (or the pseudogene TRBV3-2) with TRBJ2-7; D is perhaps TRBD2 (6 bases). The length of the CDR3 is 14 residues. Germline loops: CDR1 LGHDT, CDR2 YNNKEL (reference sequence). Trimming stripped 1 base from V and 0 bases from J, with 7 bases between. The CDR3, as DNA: TGTGCCAGCAGCCAAGGGACTATCTCCTACGAGCAGTACTTC. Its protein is CASSQGTISYEQYF.